The sequence of this T cell receptor (beta chain) was determined in a study of blood T cells in healthy people across ages. PCR was performed a second time for about 7 to 12 cycles using a sample-barcoded 5' primer and a J-beta primer mix. TCRdb re-derived calls from the 5' RACE reads in MiXCR, one entry per CDR3 protein. The table shows about 970,000 distinct CDR3 sequences, with roughly 47% occurring only once. PBMCs were isolated at a quantity of at least 7 million per sample. The sample was blood. The source is a woman aged 55-75 years in good health.

In DNA, the CDR3 is TGTGCCAGCAGTTATATCTTTTCGGACAGGGGAAATCAGCCCCAGCATTTT. Its translation: CASSYIFSDRGNQPQHF. This chain connects TRBV6-2 or TRBV6-3 to TRBJ1-5, with 9 bases matching TRBD1. There are 17 residues in the CDR3. The germline V gene has CDR1 MNHEY and CDR2 SVGEGT. The V and J ends lost 3 bases and 4 bases, in that order; junction bases with no gene match: 10.